The 15 T cell receptor beta chains below come from one sample, sequenced in a study of T cells in Graves' hyperthyroidism and ophthalmopathy. Authors of the study amplified TCR beta CDR3 regions from RNA transcripts. RT-PCR in the first round (using the HTBI primer set) targeted the TCR CDR3. TCRdb re-derived calls from the multiplex PCR reads in MiXCR, one entry per CDR3 protein. In the table there are about 400,000 distinct CDR3 sequences, under 15% of which are singletons. The source material was blood. The receptors shown here come from a woman aged 25 to 39 with Graves' hyperthyroidism.

The gene calls are TRBV15 and TRBJ2-7, with D perhaps TRBD1 (6 bases). Germline loops: CDR1 LNHNV, CDR2 YYDKDF (reference sequence). Trimming shortened V by 3 bases and J by 2 bases, and 14 bases separated the two germline ends. The CDR3 contains 15 residues. CDR3 nucleotides: TGTGCCACCAGCAGGGGGGCAGAACTAACCTACGAGCAGTACTTC. It is translated as CATSRGAELTYEQYF.

This clonotype was observed at least ten times. The chain is built from TRBV30 and TRBJ1-2; D might be TRBD1 (6 bases). The CDR3 has 14 amino acids. Germline CDR1 and CDR2: GTSNPN and SVGIG (reference sequence). V was shortened by 3 bases and J by 4 bases, with 15 bases between the two germline ends. The DNA for the CDR3 is TGTGCCTGGAGCGCCGACAGGTCGTCCTATGGCTACACCTTC. This sequence encodes CAWSADRSSYGYTF. Full variable domain (missing parts from reference TRBV30 and TRBJ1-2): SQTIHQWPATLVQPVGSPLSLECTVEGTSNPNLYWYRQAAGRGLQLLFYSVGIGQISSEVPQNLSASRPQDRQFILSSKKLLLSDSGFYLCAWSADRSSYGYTFGSGTRLTVV.

This clonotype was recorded a few times. This chain links TRBV6-1 with TRBJ1-6, with D uncertain. Trimming shortened V by 6 bases and J by 10 bases, and 13 bases separated the two germline ends. CDR3 length: 13 amino acids. The germline V gene encodes CDR1 MNHNS and CDR2 SASEGT. The chain's CDR3 is CASRGDQWSPLHF. Written as DNA, the CDR3 is TGTGCCAGCAGGGGAGACCAGTGGTCACCCCTCCACTTT.

This clonotype was counted many times. The genes are TRBV6-1 and TRBJ1-1; D gene unclear. The CDR3 consists of 13 residues. From germline, CDR1 is MNHNS and CDR2 SASEGT. Trimming took off 5 bases at V and 5 bases at J, with 12 bases between the two ends. In DNA, the CDR3 is TGTGCCAGCAGTAAGACAAGGGTGACTGAAGCTTTCTTT. Translation gives CASSKTRVTEAFF.

A few counts support this clonotype. The V and J genes are TRBV28 and TRBJ1-2, with D perhaps TRBD1 (6 bases). Germline CDR1 reads MDHEN; CDR2 reads SYDVKM. This CDR3 region has 15 residues. The V end lost 6 bases, the J end lost 0 bases, and 14 bases lay between the germline ends. DNA of the CDR3: TGTGCCAGCAGCCTCCTGACAGGTTCTAACTATGGCTACACCTTC. Translated: CASSLLTGSNYGYTF.

This chain uses TRBV6-1 with TRBJ2-3; 10 bases line up with TRBD2. Germline V gene lookup returns CDR1 MNHNS and CDR2 SASEGT. Trimming took 6 bases from V and 0 from J; bases not matched to a gene: 6. The length of the CDR3 is 16 residues. The CDR3 protein is CASSAKTSGSTDTQYF. The CDR3 DNA is TGTGCCAGCAGCGCCAAGACTAGCGGGAGCACAGATACGCAGTATTTT.

This rearrangement joins TRBV4-1 to TRBJ1-1; D ambiguous. CDR1 is MGHRA, CDR2 YSYEKL, per germline. The CDR3 consists of 15 residues. The germline V and J ends were trimmed by 4 bases and 1 base, with 13 bases remaining between them. CDR3 region: CASSPVGRSNTEAFF. The DNA of the CDR3 is TGCGCCAGCAGCCCCGTAGGTAGGTCGAACACTGAAGCTTTCTTT.

This clonotype was recorded at least ten times. The rearrangement joins TRBV29-1 to TRBJ2-1; a possible D gene is TRBD2 (6 bases). The CDR3 extends over 15 amino acids. CDR1 SQVTM and CDR2 ANQGSEA come from the germline V gene. V lost 0 bases and J 5 bases, leaving 14 bases between the germline ends. The CDR3 sequence: CSVEEEGPYNNEQFF. CDR3 coding DNA: TGCAGCGTTGAAGAGGAGGGACCATACAACAATGAGCAGTTCTTC.

This CDR3 is CASSQESPGGLPYEQYF. The CDR3 coding sequence is TGCGCCAGCAGCCAAGAAAGCCCAGGAGGGCTTCCCTACGAGCAGTACTTC. V usage is TRBV4-1 and J usage is TRBJ2-7; a weak D match, TRBD2 (6 bases). Germline-derived CDR1 and CDR2 are MGHRA and YSYEKL. The CDR3 is 17 residues long. Trimming removed 0 bases from V and 2 bases from J, with 17 bases in between.

This rearrangement joins TRBV19 to TRBJ2-1, with 7 bases lining up with TRBD2. V dropped 7 bases and J dropped 0; count of bases not matched to a gene: 12. Looked up from germline, CDR1 is LNHDA and CDR2 is SQIVND (reference sequence). The CDR3 is 17 amino acids. The CDR3 coding sequence is TGTGCCAGTAAAATTTGGGAGGGAGGGAGCTCCTACAATGAGCAGTTCTTC. This encodes CASKIWEGGSSYNEQFF.

This clonotype was observed many times. V usage is TRBV28 and J usage is TRBJ2-7; D unresolved. V lost 6 bases to trimming and J lost 1 base, with 13 bases between them. The length of the CDR3 is 14 residues. Germline values: CDR1 MDHEN, CDR2 SYDVKM. CDR3: CASRPAGESYEQYF. The CDR3 bases are TGTGCCAGCAGACCTGCCGGAGAGTCCTACGAGCAGTACTTC.

The V and J genes are TRBV27 and TRBJ2-6; maybe TRBD2 (6 bases). Per germline, CDR1 MNHEY and CDR2 SMNVEV (reference sequence). With 5 bases removed from V and 2 bases from J, the gap between germline ends came to 7 bases. The CDR3 totals 14 residues. This CDR3 reads CASSRGTGANVLTF. CDR3 nucleotide sequence: TGTGCCAGCAGTCGGGGGACTGGGGCCAACGTCCTGACTTTC.

The chain couples TRBV9 to TRBJ2-5; D is possibly TRBD1 (6 bases). Per the germline V gene, CDR1 is SGDLS and CDR2 is YYNGEE. This CDR3 comprises 15 residues. Trimming cost V 4 bases and J 4 bases, with 17 bases left between them. The CDR3 nucleotides read TGTGCCAGCAGCCCAACGGACAGTCTCCGAGAGACCCAGTACTTC. It yields the protein CASSPTDSLRETQYF.

The chain couples TRBV18 to TRBJ2-6; TRBD1 matches at 7 bases. CDR3 length: 18 amino acids. CDR1 is KGHSH, CDR2 LQKENI, per germline. Trimming at V came to 2 bases and at J to 4 bases, leaving 11 bases not matched to a gene. The DNA of the CDR3 is TGTGCCAGCTCACCAAGGGGGCGCGGTGAATCCGGGGCCAACGTCCTGACTTTC. Translated, it gives CASSPRGRGESGANVLTF.

In its sample, this clonotype was seen a few times. One base away lies a much larger clone, so this may be a sequencing read error. The rearrangement joins TRBV28 to TRBJ2-3; D not certain. This CDR3 contains 12 residues. Looked up from germline, CDR1 is MDHEN and CDR2 is SYDVKM. The CDR3, as DNA: TGTGCCAGCAGCTACAACACAGATATGCAGTATTTT. It specifies CASSYNTDMQYF.